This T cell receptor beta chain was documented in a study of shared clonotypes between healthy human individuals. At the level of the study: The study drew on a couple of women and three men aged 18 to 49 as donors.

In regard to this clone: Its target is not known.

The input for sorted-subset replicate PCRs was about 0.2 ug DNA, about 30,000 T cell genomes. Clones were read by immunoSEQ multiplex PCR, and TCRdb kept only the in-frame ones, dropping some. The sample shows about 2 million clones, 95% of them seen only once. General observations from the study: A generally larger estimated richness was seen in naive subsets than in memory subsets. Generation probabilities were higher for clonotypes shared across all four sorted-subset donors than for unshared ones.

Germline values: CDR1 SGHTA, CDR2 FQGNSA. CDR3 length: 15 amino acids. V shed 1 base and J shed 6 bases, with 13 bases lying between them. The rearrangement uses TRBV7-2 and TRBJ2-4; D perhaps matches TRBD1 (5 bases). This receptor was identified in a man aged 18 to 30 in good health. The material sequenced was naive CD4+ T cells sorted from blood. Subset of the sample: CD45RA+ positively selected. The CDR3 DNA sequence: TGTGCCAGCAGCTTAGGCAAGGGGTCAGGAAACATTCAGTACTTC. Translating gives CASSLGKGSGNIQYF.